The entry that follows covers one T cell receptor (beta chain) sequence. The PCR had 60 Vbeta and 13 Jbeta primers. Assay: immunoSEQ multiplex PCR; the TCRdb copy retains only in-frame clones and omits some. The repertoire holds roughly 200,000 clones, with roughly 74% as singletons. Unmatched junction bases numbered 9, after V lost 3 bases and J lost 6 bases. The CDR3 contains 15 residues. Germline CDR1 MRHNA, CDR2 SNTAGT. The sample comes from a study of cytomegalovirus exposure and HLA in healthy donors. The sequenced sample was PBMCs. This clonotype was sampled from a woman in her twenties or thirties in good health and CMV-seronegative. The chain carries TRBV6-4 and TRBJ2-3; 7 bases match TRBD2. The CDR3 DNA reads TGTGCCAGCAGTGAGAGGCGGGGAGGGCGGGATACGCAGTATTTT. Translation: CASSERRGGRDTQYF.